The rows below give T cell receptor beta chains drawn from one sample of a study of CD8 T cells in ankylosing spondylitis. TCRdb reanalysed the 5' RACE reads using MiXCR and keeps one entry per CDR3 protein. The sample has 250,000 to 350,000 distinct CDR3 sequences, less than 25% seen once. The specimen sequenced was blood, either unsorted or a sorted T cell fraction (not recorded which). These receptors all come from a female donor with ankylosing spondylitis or in good health (not recorded which). The CDR3 runs from the conserved cysteine through the conserved F or W. A D gene is named only where the DNA matches it firmly. Not every row has a clone size; where given, it reads once, few, many or a size class.

D	size	length	V	J	CDR3	DNA
TRBD2	many	20	TRBV12-3/TRBV12-4	TRBJ2-5	CASSLIAWFGTSDAMETQYF	TGTGCCAGCAGTTTAATCGCGTGGTTTGGGACTAGCGACGCAATGGAGACCCAGTACTTC
TRBD2	.	15	TRBV12-3/TRBV12-4	TRBJ2-4	CASSFELAGGPTQYF	TGTGCCAGCAGTTTTGAGCTAGCGGGAGGGCCAACTCAGTACTTC
.	many	14	TRBV5-1	TRBJ2-7	CASRRAEGSYEQYF	TGCGCCAGCCGGAGAGCGGAGGGATCCTACGAGCAGTACTTC
.	few	14	TRBV3-1	TRBJ2-5	CASSPLTTTETQYF	TGTGCCAGCAGCCCCTTAACTACCACCGAGACCCAGTACTTC
.	.	14	TRBV6-1	TRBJ2-1	CASKGRRAYNEQFF	TGTGCCAGCAAGGGGAGAAGGGCCTACAATGAGCAGTTCTTC
.	few	14	TRBV10-3	TRBJ2-1	CAIRKEAFADEQFF	TGTGCCATCAGGAAGGAGGCCTTTGCGGATGAGCAGTTCTTC
TRBD2	few	15	TRBV24-1	TRBJ2-1	CATSGRLAGSSEQFF	TGTGCCACCAGTGGTCGGCTAGCGGGATCTAGTGAGCAGTTCTTC
TRBD2	once	13	TRBV5-6	TRBJ2-1	CASAPGGPFEQFF	TGTGCCAGCGCCCCGGGAGGGCCGTTTGAGCAGTTCTTC
.	.	13	TRBV29-1	TRBJ1-1	CSVVLGVNTEAFF	TGCAGCGTTGTGTTAGGGGTGAACACTGAAGCTTTCTTT
.	.	13	TRBV5-1	TRBJ1-1	CASRSPVDTEAFF	TGCGCCAGCAGATCCCCGGTGGACACTGAAGCTTTCTTT
TRBD1	few	15	TRBV9	TRBJ1-5	CASSRDRAFNQPQHF	TGTGCCAGCAGCAGAGACAGGGCATTCAATCAGCCCCAGCATTTT
TRBD2	.	16	TRBV6-5	TRBJ2-7	CASSSVAGGPGHEQYF	TGTGCCAGCAGTTCAGTAGCGGGAGGGCCGGGGCACGAGCAGTACTTC
TRBD1	many	12	TRBV29-1	TRBJ1-2	CSAGQGEGGYTF	TGCAGCGCGGGACAGGGAGAGGGAGGCTACACCTTC
.	.	15	TRBV7-2	TRBJ2-1	CASSLEVLAINEQFF	TGTGCCAGCAGCTTAGAAGTGCTAGCCATCAATGAGCAGTTCTTC
TRBD2	few	14	TRBV19	TRBJ2-7	CASSITTGGYEQYF	TGTGCCAGTAGTATAACGACGGGAGGTTACGAGCAGTACTTC
TRBD1	many	14	TRBV20-1	TRBJ1-3	CSAEDRGRGNTIYF	TGCAGTGCTGAGGACAGGGGCCGGGGAAACACCATATATTTT
.	few	14	TRBV20-1	TRBJ1-2	CSAREGMSNYGYTF	TGCAGTGCTAGGGAGGGGATGTCTAACTATGGCTACACCTTC
.	.	14	TRBV6-2/TRBV6-3	TRBJ2-7	CASSYSTSSYEQYF	TGTGCCAGCAGTTACTCGACTAGCTCCTACGAGCAGTACTTC
.	.	14	TRBV9	TRBJ2-1	CASSVAAWNNEQFF	TGTGCCAGCAGCGTAGCGGCCTGGAACAATGAGCAGTTCTTC
TRBD1	.	14	TRBV12-3/TRBV12-4	TRBJ2-7	CASKLTGAPYEQYF	TGTGCCAGCAAACTGACAGGGGCCCCCTACGAGCAGTACTTC
TRBD2	.	21	TRBV5-4	TRBJ2-1	CASSFPGTSGIRGSSYNEQFF	TGTGCCAGCAGCTTTCCCGGGACTAGCGGGATAAGGGGTAGCTCCTACAATGAGCAGTTCTTC